The sample holds a few counts of the clone carrying this T cell receptor beta chain. Its antigen is still unknown. Other DNA sequences within the sample encode an identical CDR3. Naive CD45RA+ and memory CD45RA-negative subsets were split from CD4+ cells. The data belong to a study of shared clonotypes between healthy human individuals. The germline V gene encodes CDR1 MGHRA and CDR2 YSYEKL. V was pared by 0 bases and J by 5 bases, with 11 bases between. This CDR3 is 15 amino acids long. Study-wide results and caveats: Among donors, sharing of clonotypes was expected to be affected by sequencing depth.

Generated by immunoSEQ multiplex PCR, the TCRdb table keeps only in-frame clones and is missing some. This table has around 750,000 clones, around 72% appearing once. This sequence was found in a woman under 40 in good health. This chain uses TRBV4-1 with TRBJ1-5; D not resolved. The sequencing sample was made of memory CD4+ T cells sorted from blood. Subset in this sample: CD45RA-negative fraction. Here the CDR3 reads CASSQDRWDDQPQHF. DNA for the CDR3: TGCGCCAGCAGCCAAGATCGCTGGGATGATCAGCCCCAGCATTTT.